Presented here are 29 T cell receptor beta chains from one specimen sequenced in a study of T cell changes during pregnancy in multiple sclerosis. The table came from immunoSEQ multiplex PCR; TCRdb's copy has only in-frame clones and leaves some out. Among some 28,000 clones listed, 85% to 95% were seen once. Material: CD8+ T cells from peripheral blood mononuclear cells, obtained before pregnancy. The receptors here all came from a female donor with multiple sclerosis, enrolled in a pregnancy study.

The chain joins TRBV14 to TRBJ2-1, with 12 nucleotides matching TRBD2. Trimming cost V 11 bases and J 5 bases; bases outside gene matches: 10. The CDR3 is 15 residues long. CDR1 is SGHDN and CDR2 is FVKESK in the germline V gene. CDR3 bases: TGTGCCTCGAAGCTAGCGGGAGGGGGAAACAATGAGCAGTTCTTC. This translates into CASKLAGGGNNEQFF.

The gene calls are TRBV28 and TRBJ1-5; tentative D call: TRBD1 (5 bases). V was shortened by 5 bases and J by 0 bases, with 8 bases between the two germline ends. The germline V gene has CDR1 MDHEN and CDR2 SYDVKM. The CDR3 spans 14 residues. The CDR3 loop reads CASSLTDSNQPQHF. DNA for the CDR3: TGTGCCAGCAGTCTGACAGATAGCAATCAGCCCCAGCATTTT.

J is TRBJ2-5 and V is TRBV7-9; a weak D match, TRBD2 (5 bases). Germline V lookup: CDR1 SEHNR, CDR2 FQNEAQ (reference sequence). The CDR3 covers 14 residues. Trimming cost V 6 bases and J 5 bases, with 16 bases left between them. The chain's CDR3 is CASRPPGSWETQYF. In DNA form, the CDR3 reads TGTGCCAGCAGACCCCCGGGATCATGGGAGACCCAGTACTTC.

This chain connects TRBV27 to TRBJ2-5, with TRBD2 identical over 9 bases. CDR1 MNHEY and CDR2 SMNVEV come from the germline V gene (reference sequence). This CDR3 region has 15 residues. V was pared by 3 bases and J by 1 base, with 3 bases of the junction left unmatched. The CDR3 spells CASSFGGRAQETQYF. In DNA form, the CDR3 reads TGTGCCAGCAGTTTTGGCGGGAGGGCCCAAGAGACCCAGTACTTC.

CDR3 nucleotides: TGTGCCAGCAGCTTAGGGAGCGGCCAAGAGACCCAGTACTTC. Translation: CASSLGSGQETQYF. This chain connects TRBV7-2 to TRBJ2-5; perhaps TRBD2 as D (5 bases). V was trimmed by 1 base and J by 1 base, leaving 7 bases between them. This CDR3 contains 14 residues. In germline, CDR1 is SGHTA, CDR2 FQGNSA.

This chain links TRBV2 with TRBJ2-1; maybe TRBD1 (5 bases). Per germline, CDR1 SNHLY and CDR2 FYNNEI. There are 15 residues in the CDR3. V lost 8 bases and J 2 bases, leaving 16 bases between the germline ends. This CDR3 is CASSPSDSTYNEQFF. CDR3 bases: TGTGCCAGCTCACCCAGTGACAGCACCTACAATGAGCAGTTCTTC.

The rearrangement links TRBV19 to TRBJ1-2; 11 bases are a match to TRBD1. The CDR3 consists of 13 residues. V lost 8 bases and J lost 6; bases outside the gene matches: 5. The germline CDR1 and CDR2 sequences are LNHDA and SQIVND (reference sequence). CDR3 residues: CASGWTGGDGYTF. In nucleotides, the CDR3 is TGTGCCAGTGGGTGGACAGGGGGCGATGGCTACACCTTC.

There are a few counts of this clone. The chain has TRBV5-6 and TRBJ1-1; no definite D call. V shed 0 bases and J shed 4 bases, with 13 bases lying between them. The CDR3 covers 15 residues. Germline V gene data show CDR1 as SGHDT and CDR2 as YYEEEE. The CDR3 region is CASSLESAGSTEAFF. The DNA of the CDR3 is TGTGCCAGCAGCTTGGAGTCGGCGGGGAGCACTGAAGCTTTCTTT.

CDR3 in DNA: TGCGCCAGCAGCCAAGACTCTCCGGGGGGGGGATACGAGCAGTACTTC. Translated, it gives CASSQDSPGGGYEQYF. This chain joins TRBV4-1 and TRBJ2-7, with 8 positions matching TRBD2. The J segment lost 4 bases and the V segment lost 0 bases, leaving 8 bases of the junction unmatched. This CDR3 comprises 16 residues. Germline assignment: CDR1 MGHRA and CDR2 YSYEKL.

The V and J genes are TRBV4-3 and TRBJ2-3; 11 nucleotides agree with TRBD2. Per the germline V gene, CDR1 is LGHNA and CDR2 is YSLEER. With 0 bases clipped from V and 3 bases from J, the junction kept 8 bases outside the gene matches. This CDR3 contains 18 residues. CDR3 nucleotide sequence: TGCGCCAGCAGCCAAGAAGCCCCAGGGACTAGCGGAACAGATACGCAGTATTTT. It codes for CASSQEAPGTSGTDTQYF.

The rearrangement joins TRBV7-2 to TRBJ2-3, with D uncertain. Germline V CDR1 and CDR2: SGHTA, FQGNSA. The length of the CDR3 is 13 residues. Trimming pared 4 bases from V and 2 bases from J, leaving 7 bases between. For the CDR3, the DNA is TGTGCCAGCAGCTCTCTACTCACAGATACGCAGTATTTT. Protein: CASSSLLTDTQYF.

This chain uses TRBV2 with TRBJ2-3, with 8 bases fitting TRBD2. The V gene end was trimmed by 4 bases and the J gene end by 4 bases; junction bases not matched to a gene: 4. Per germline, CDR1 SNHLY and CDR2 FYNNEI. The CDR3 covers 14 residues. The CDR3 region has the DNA TGTGCCAGCAGTGGGCGGGAGGTGGCAGATACGCAGTATTTT. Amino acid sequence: CASSGREVADTQYF.

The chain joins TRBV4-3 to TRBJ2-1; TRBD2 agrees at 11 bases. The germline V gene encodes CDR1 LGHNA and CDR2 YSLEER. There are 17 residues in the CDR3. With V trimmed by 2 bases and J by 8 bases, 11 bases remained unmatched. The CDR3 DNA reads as TGCGCCAGCAGCCAAAATTTCAGACTAGCGGGAAAGGATGAGCAGTTCTTC. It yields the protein CASSQNFRLAGKDEQFF.

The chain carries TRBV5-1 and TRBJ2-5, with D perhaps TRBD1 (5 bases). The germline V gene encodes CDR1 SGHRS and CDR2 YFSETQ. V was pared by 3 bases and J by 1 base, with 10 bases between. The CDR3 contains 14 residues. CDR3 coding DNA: TGCGCCAGCAGCTCCGACAGCTCCCAAGAGACCCAGTACTTC. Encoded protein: CASSSDSSQETQYF. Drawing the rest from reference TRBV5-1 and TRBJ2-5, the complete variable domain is KAGVTQTPRYLIKTRGQQVTLSCSPISGHRSVSWYQQTPGQGLQFLFEYFSETQRNKGNFPGRFSGRQFSNSRSEMNVSTLELGDSALYLCASSSDSSQETQYFGPGTRLLVL.

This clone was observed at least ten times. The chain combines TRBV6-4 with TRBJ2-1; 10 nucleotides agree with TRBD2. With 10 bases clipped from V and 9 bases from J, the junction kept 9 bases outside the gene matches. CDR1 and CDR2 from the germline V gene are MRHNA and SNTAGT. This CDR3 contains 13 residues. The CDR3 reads CATQSSSGSEQFF. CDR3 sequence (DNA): TGTGCCACCCAGTCGTCTAGCGGGAGTGAGCAGTTCTTC.

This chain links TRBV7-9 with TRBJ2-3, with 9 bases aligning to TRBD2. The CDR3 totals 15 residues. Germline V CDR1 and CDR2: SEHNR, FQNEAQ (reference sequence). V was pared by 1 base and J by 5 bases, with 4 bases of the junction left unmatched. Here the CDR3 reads CASSLGREGQDTQYF. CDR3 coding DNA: TGTGCCAGCAGCTTAGGGCGGGAGGGCCAAGATACGCAGTATTTT.

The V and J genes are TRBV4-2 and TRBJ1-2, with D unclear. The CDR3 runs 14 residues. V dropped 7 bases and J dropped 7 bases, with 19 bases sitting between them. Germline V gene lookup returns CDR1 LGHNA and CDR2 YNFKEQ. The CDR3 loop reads CASTSSGGVPGYTF. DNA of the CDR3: TGTGCCAGCACCTCATCTGGCGGGGTCCCTGGCTACACCTTC.

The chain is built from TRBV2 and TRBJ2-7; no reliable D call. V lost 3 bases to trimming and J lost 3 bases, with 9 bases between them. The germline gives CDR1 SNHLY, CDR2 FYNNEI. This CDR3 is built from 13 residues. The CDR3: CASSDDTNYEQYF. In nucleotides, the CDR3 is TGTGCCAGCAGTGATGACACCAACTACGAGCAGTACTTC.

CDR3 sequence reads: CSVGQGGSGANVLTF. The DNA of the CDR3 is TGCAGCGTTGGACAGGGAGGTTCTGGGGCCAACGTCCTGACTTTC. The chain joins TRBV29-1 to TRBJ2-6; D is perhaps TRBD1 (7 bases). Trimming took off 4 bases at V and 1 base at J, with 11 bases between the two ends. The V gene's germline CDR1 is SQVTM and CDR2 ANQGSEA. The CDR3 consists of 15 residues. The complete variable domain, with remaining parts taken from reference TRBV29-1 and TRBJ2-6, reads SAVISQKPSRDICQRGTSLTIQCQVDSQVTMMFWYRQQPGQSLTLIATANQGSEATYESGFVIDKFPISRPNLTFSTLTVSNMSPEDSSIYLCSVGQGGSGANVLTFGAGSRLTVL.

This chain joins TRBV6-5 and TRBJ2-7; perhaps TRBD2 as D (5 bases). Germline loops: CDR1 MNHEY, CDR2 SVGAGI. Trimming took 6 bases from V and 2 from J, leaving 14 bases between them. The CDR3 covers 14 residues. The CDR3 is CASRTREFPYEQYF. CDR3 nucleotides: TGTGCCAGCAGAACCCGGGAATTTCCCTACGAGCAGTACTTC.

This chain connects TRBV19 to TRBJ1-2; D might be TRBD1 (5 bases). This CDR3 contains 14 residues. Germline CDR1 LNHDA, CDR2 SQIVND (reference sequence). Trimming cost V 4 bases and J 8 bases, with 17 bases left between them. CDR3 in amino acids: CASSTTGSANGYTF. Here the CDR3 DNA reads TGTGCCAGTAGTACTACAGGATCGGCGAACGGCTACACCTTC.

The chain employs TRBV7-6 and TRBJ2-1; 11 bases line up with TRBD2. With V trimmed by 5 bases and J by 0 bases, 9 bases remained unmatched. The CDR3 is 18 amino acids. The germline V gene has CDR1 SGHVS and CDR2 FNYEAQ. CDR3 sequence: CASSPFTSGGSSYNEQFF. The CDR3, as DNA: TGTGCCAGCAGCCCGTTTACTAGCGGGGGAAGCTCCTACAATGAGCAGTTCTTC.

The CDR3 loop is CASSPSSDRNNEQFF. In DNA form, the CDR3 reads TGCGCCAGCAGCCCGTCTAGTGACAGAAACAATGAGCAGTTCTTC. This rearrangement joins TRBV4-3 to TRBJ2-1; a weak D match, TRBD1 (5 bases). Trimming took off 4 bases at V and 5 bases at J, with 15 bases between the two ends. The CDR3 contains 15 residues. Germline assignment: CDR1 LGHNA and CDR2 YSLEER.

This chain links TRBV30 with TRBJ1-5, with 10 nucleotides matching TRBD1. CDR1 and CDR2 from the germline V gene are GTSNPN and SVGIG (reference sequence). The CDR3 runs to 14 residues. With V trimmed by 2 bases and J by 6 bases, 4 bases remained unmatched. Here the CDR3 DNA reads TGTGCCTGGAGTCCGGGACAGGGGCTTCAGCCCCAGCATTTT. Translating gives CAWSPGQGLQPQHF.

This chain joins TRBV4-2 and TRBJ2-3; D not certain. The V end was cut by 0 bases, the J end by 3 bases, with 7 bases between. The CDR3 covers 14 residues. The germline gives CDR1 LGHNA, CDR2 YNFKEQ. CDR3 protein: CASSQDTTTDTQYF. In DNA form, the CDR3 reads TGTGCCAGCAGCCAAGATACCACAACAGATACGCAGTATTTT.

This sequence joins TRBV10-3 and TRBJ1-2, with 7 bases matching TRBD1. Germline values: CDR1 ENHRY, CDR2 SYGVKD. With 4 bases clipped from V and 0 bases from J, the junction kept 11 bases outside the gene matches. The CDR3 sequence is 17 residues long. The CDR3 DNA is TGTGCCATCAGTGGCCCCACCGACAGGGAACCTAACTATGGCTACACCTTC. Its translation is CAISGPTDREPNYGYTF.

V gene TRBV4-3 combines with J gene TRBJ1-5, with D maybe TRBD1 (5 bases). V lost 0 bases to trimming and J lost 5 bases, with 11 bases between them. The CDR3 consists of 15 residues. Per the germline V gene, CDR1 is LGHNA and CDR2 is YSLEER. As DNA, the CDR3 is TGCGCCAGCAGCCAAGATCGGGGGGAGGATCAGCCCCAGCATTTT. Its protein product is CASSQDRGEDQPQHF.

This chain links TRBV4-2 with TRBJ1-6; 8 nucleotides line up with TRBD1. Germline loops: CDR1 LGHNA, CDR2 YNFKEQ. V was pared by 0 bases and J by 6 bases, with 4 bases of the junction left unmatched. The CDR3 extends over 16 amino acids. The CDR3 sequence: CASSQDPTGVNSPLHF. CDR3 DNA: TGTGCCAGCAGCCAAGATCCGACAGGGGTTAATTCACCCCTCCACTTT.

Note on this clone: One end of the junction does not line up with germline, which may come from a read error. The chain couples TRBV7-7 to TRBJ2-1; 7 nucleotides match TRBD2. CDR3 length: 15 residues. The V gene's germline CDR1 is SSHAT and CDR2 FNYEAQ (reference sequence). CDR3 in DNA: TGTGCTAGCAGCTTAGGGCCTAGCGGAAACAATGAGCAGTTCTTC. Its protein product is CASSLGPSGNNEQFF.